These 5 T cell receptor beta chains share one sample of origin, sequenced in a study of response to subunit inactivated influenza vaccine. TCRdb processed the RT-PCR reads anew with MiXCR; each CDR3 protein has one entry. The sample records roughly 500,000 distinct CDR3 sequences, approximately 16% being singletons. The sample here was CD4+ T cells sorted from PBMCs, taken about 24 months after vaccination. These receptors all stem from a man between 50 and 70 years old who received an inactivated influenza vaccine.

This clonotype showed up just a few times. V and J are TRBV20-1 and TRBJ2-1, with D possibly matching TRBD1 (5 bases). CDR1 is DFQATT, CDR2 SNEGSKA, per germline (reference sequence). The CDR3 runs 16 residues. Trimming took 6 bases from V and 3 from J, leaving 21 bases between them. CDR3 DNA: TGCAGTGCCCCCCGAATTAAGGGGCATAACTACAATGAGCAGTTCTTC. It yields the protein CSAPRIKGHNYNEQFF.

The chain employs TRBV13 and TRBJ2-7, with 10 positions matching TRBD1. With V trimmed by 9 bases and J by 3 bases, 14 bases remained unmatched. This CDR3 is 16 amino acids long. CDR1 is PRHDT and CDR2 is FYEKMQ in the germline V gene (reference sequence). CDR3 amino acids: CASQKGGQGNYYEQYF. The DNA for the CDR3 is TGTGCCAGTCAAAAGGGGGGACAGGGGAATTACTACGAGCAGTACTTC.

Concerning this clonotype itself: The junction differs from germline at one of its ends, possibly a read error. The chain combines TRBV20-1 with TRBJ2-3; D might be TRBD2 (5 bases). The CDR3 has 13 amino acids. Germline CDR1 reads DFQATT; CDR2 reads SNEGSKA (reference sequence). The CDR3 is CRMGEVSTDTQYF. CDR3 bases: TGTAGAATGGGAGAGGTTAGCACAGATACGCAGTATTTT.

The CDR3 nucleotides are TGCGCCAGCAGCTTGGATGGACAGCTAAGCTACAATGAGCAGTTCTTC. Amino acids: CASSLDGQLSYNEQFF. V usage is TRBV5-1 and J usage is TRBJ2-1; D perhaps matches TRBD1 (6 bases). This CDR3 contains 16 residues. The V end lost 0 bases, the J end lost 3 bases, and 13 bases lay between the germline ends. Germline CDR1 SGHRS, CDR2 YFSETQ.

This clonotype has more than one count but fewer than ten. The CDR3 coding sequence is TGTGCCAGCAGCCAAGGTTGGATCGGGGGGGATGAGCAGTTCTTC. It codes for CASSQGWIGGDEQFF. V and J are TRBV3-1 and TRBJ2-1, with TRBD2 matching over 8 bases. This CDR3 is 15 amino acids long. The V gene end was trimmed by 1 base and the J gene end by 8 bases; junction bases not matched to a gene: 7. Germline CDR1 reads LGHDT; CDR2 reads YNNKEL (reference sequence).